This TCR beta chain was recovered during a study of blood T cell repertoires in COVID-19. Those enrolled, adults aged roughly 18 to 100 years, came from under 25 US areas. Generated by immunoSEQ multiplex PCR, the TCRdb table keeps only in-frame clones and is missing some. There are about 240,000 clones in the sample; approximately 84% occur only once, and 3% to 4% lies in the top ten. The sample comprised PBMCs or T cells enriched from blood (not recorded which). This clonotype was obtained from a woman between 35 and 50 years old with acute COVID-19.

The CDR3: CATSDSDIVTGEAFF. Written as DNA, the CDR3 is TGTGCCACCAGTGATTCTGACATCGTAACCGGTGAAGCTTTCTTT. This chain connects TRBV24-1 to TRBJ1-1, with D hard to call. Germline assignment: CDR1 KGHDR and CDR2 SFDVKD. V was cut by 2 bases and J by 7 bases, with 16 bases left in between. The CDR3 totals 15 residues.